The 18 T cell receptor beta chains presented below share a single source sample, sequenced in a study of Graves' ophthalmopathy and Graves' hyperthyroidism. The authors amplified TCR beta CDR3 regions from RNA transcripts. The authors performed first-round RT-PCR with HTBI primers and then a second-round multiplex PCR. From the multiplex PCR reads, TCRdb called clonotypes with MiXCR, one entry per CDR3 protein. This table holds around 1.1 million distinct CDR3 sequences, about 38% found once. The specimen sequenced was peripheral blood or thyroid tissue (not recorded which). The source is an adult man with Graves' hyperthyroidism.

The chain uses TRBV7-8 and TRBJ1-4, with TRBD1 as a possible D gene (5 bases). V lost 5 bases and J lost 0, with 19 bases in between. The CDR3 length is 18 residues. Germline V lookup: CDR1 SGHVS, CDR2 FQNEAQ. The CDR3 DNA reads TGTGCCAGCAGCCAGGGAATACCGGACCTACCAACTAATGAAAAACTGTTTTTT. Translating it yields CASSQGIPDLPTNEKLFF.

The V and J genes are TRBV20-1 and TRBJ2-2; 7 nucleotides agree with TRBD2. V dropped 1 base and J dropped 6; count of bases not matched to a gene: 2. Germline values: CDR1 DFQATT, CDR2 SNEGSKA (reference sequence). The CDR3 is 13 amino acids. The CDR3 region has the DNA TGCAGTGCTAGAGTGGGAGGGGCCGGGGAGCTGTTTTTT. This encodes CSARVGGAGELFF.

Only a few counts were recorded for this clonotype. V usage is TRBV12-3 or TRBV12-4 and J usage is TRBJ1-4, with 9 positions matching TRBD1. The trim removed 7 bases at V and 8 bases at J, leaving 8 bases unmatched. The CDR3 is made up of 14 amino acids. For the CDR3, the DNA is TGTGCCAGCATTTTCGGGACAGGGAACGAAAAACTGTTTTTT. It specifies CASIFGTGNEKLFF.

As for this clonotype: Being one base from a much bigger clone, this may be a read error. The V gene is TRBV14, the J gene TRBJ2-7, with D hard to call. Germline V CDR1 and CDR2: SGHDN, FVKESK. The CDR3 length is 16 residues. V gave up 2 bases and J gave up 2 bases, with 16 bases separating them. CDR3 residues: CASSQTSGPTPYEQYF. The CDR3 DNA follows: TGTGCCAGCAGCCAAACCTCCGGCCCGACCCCCTACGAGCAGTACTTC.

This chain connects TRBV20-1 to TRBJ2-5; D gene unclear. V was trimmed by 1 base and J by 0 bases, leaving 9 bases between them. CDR1 is DFQATT and CDR2 is SNEGSKA in the germline V gene (reference sequence). CDR3 size: 14 residues. CDR3 in amino acids: CSARVLGNQETQYF. In DNA form, the CDR3 reads TGCAGTGCTAGAGTGCTAGGGAACCAAGAGACCCAGTACTTC.

This sequence joins TRBV30 and TRBJ2-5; TRBD1 aligns across 7 bases. V shed 3 bases and J 5 bases; nucleotides not matched to a gene: 12. Germline CDR1 reads GTSNPN; CDR2 reads SVGIG (reference sequence). The CDR3 has 15 residues. The CDR3 DNA reads as TGTGCCTGGAGACTCGTCCAGGGGGTAATGGAGACCCAGTACTTC. This codes for CAWRLVQGVMETQYF.

The V gene is TRBV4-2, the J gene TRBJ1-3; 8 bases are a match to TRBD1. Germline V gene sequence: CDR1 LGHNA, CDR2 YNFKEQ. The CDR3 runs 15 residues. Trimming cost V 1 base and J 8 bases; bases outside gene matches: 7. The CDR3 DNA follows: TGTGCCAGCAGCCAAGGGACAGGGAACATACACACCATATATTTT. As protein: CASSQGTGNIHTIYF.

The chain joins TRBV2 to TRBJ1-2, with D maybe TRBD1 (6 bases). CDR1 SNHLY and CDR2 FYNNEI come from the germline V gene. The CDR3 is 15 amino acids. With 7 bases removed from V and 2 bases from J, the gap between germline ends came to 17 bases. The DNA of the CDR3 is TGTGCCAGCATGGGACTAGCGGGACAAAACTATGGCTACACCTTC. As protein: CASMGLAGQNYGYTF.

There are a few counts of this clonotype. CDR3 residues: CSARDFQGAIQNTEAFF. For the CDR3, the DNA is TGCAGTGCTAGAGACTTCCAGGGGGCGATACAGAACACTGAAGCTTTCTTT. The chain links TRBV20-1 to TRBJ1-1, with 8 bases fitting TRBD1. Germline values: CDR1 DFQATT, CDR2 SNEGSKA (reference sequence). The junction had 10 bases not matched to a gene; V was cut back by 0 bases and J by 1 base. The CDR3 runs 17 residues.

This chain connects TRBV7-2 to TRBJ2-7, with 10 bases matching TRBD2. This CDR3 is built from 15 residues. Germline CDR1 is SGHTA and CDR2 is FQGNSA. Germline trimming cut 4 bases from V and 6 bases from J; bases unmatched to any gene: 9. CDR3 bases: TGTGCCAGCAGCTCTACCTCGAGCGGGAGGGCCGAGCAGTACTTC. Translation: CASSSTSSGRAEQYF.

This clonotype appeared many times. This sequence joins TRBV29-1 and TRBJ1-3; TRBD1 matches at 9 bases. J lost 2 bases, V lost 4 bases, and 3 bases had no gene match. CDR3 size: 14 residues. Germline V gives CDR1 SQVTM, CDR2 ANQGSEA. The CDR3 region is CSVATGGTGNTIYF. The CDR3 DNA sequence: TGCAGCGTTGCGACAGGGGGAACTGGAAACACCATATATTTT.

The CDR3 DNA sequence: TGTGCCAGCAGAACCCCCGCAGTCGTCCACGAGCAGTACTTC. Translating it yields CASRTPAVVHEQYF. The rearrangement links TRBV6-2 or TRBV6-3 to TRBJ2-7; D gene uncertain. The V gene's germline CDR1 is MNHEY and CDR2 SVGEGT. Trimming removed 6 bases at V and 5 bases at J, with 17 bases between. The CDR3 sequence is 14 residues long.

The J gene is TRBJ1-2, the V gene TRBV5-8; TRBD1 is a possible D gene (5 bases). CDR1 is SGHTS, CDR2 YDEGEE, per germline. This CDR3 has 13 residues. Trimming cost V 5 bases and J 4 bases, with 12 bases left between them. The CDR3 loop is CASREGTLYGYTF. DNA for the CDR3: TGTGCCAGCAGAGAAGGGACCCTCTATGGCTACACCTTC.

This clonotype was observed at least ten times. The chain uses TRBV10-3 and TRBJ2-2, with D perhaps TRBD2 (5 bases). Trimming left V 6 bases short and J 6 bases short, with 17 bases between. CDR1 and CDR2 from the germline V gene are ENHRY and SYGVKD. There are 15 residues in the CDR3. CDR3: CAIRDDLAIPGELFF. Here the CDR3 DNA reads TGTGCCATCAGAGATGACTTAGCGATCCCCGGGGAGCTGTTTTTT.

The V call is TRBV7-2, the J call TRBJ2-3, with TRBD2 matching 9 bases. The CDR3 runs to 17 residues. Germline V gene lookup returns CDR1 SGHTA and CDR2 FQGNSA. V was pared by 0 bases and J by 6 bases, with 10 bases of the junction left unmatched. CDR3 coding DNA: TGTGCCAGCAGCTTAGCGCGGCTAGCGGGGTCATGGGATACGCAGTATTTT. Amino acids: CASSLARLAGSWDTQYF.

This clonotype was detected only a few times. This rearrangement joins TRBV3-1 to TRBJ1-1; D is perhaps TRBD1 (5 bases). Per germline, CDR1 LGHDT and CDR2 YNNKEL (reference sequence). This CDR3 has 13 amino acids. Trimming pared 0 bases from V and 11 bases from J, leaving 13 bases between. This CDR3 is CASSQEFRGWAFF. The CDR3 DNA sequence: TGTGCCAGCAGCCAAGAGTTCCGGGGGTGGGCTTTCTTT.

This clonotype has ten or more counts. The rearrangement links TRBV29-1 to TRBJ1-2, with D possibly TRBD1 on 6 matching bases. This CDR3 is 13 amino acids long. Germline V gene lookup returns CDR1 SQVTM and CDR2 ANQGSEA. V lost 2 bases and J 8 bases, leaving 15 bases between the germline ends. Here the CDR3 DNA reads TGCAGCGTTGAAAGGTTGGCGGGGGCGGGCTACACCTTC. Translated: CSVERLAGAGYTF. The whole variable domain, filled in from reference TRBV29-1 and TRBJ1-2, reads SAVISQKPSRDICQRGTSLTIQCQVDSQVTMMFWYRQQPGQSLTLIATANQGSEATYESGFVIDKFPISRPNLTFSTLTVSNMSPEDSSIYLCSVERLAGAGYTFGSGTRLTVV.

The chain employs TRBV10-3 and TRBJ1-4; D unclear. Germline V gene lookup returns CDR1 ENHRY and CDR2 SYGVKD. V lost 8 bases, J lost 6 bases, and 13 bases lay in between. The CDR3 has 13 residues. This CDR3 is CAIQGNRDEKLFF. For the CDR3, the DNA is TGTGCCATCCAAGGTAACCGCGATGAAAAACTGTTTTTT.